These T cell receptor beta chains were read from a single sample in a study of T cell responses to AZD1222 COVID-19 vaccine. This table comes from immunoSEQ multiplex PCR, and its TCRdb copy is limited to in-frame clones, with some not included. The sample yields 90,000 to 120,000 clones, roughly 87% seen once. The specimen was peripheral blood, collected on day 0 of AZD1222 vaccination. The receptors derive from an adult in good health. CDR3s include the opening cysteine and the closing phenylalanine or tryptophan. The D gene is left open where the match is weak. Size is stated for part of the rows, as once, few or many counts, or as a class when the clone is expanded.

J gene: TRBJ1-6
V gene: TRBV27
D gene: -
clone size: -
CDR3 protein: CASSPRDYSPLHF
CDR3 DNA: TGTGCCAGCAGTCCACGGGACTATTCACCCCTCCACTTT

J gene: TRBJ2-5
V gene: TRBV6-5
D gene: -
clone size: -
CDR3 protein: CASRLTAVETQYF
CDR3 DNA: TGTGCCAGCAGGCTCACCGCCGTGGAGACCCAGTACTTC

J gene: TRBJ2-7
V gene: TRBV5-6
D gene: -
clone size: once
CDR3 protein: CASMRQLNPYEQYF
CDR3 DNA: TGTGCCAGCATGAGACAGCTCAACCCCTACGAGCAGTACTTC

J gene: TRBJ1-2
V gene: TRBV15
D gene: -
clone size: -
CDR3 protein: CATSRGGFNYGYTF
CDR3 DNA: TGTGCCACCAGCAGAGGAGGCTTCAACTATGGCTACACCTTC

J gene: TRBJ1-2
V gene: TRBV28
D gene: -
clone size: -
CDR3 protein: CASSLDGNYGYTF
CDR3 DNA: TGTGCCAGCAGTTTGGACGGAAACTATGGCTACACCTTC

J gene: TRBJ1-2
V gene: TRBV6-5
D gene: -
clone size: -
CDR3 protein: CASSKRGTQGYTF
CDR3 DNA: TGTGCCAGCAGTAAAAGAGGCACTCAGGGCTACACCTTC

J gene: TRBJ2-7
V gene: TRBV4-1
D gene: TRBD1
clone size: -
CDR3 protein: CASSQGYRGVEQYF
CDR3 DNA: TGCGCCAGCAGCCAAGGTTACAGGGGAGTCGAGCAGTACTTC

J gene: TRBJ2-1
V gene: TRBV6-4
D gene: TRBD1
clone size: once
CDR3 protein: CASSAGTGGGDEQFF
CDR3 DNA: TGTGCCAGCAGTGCCGGGACAGGGGGCGGAGATGAGCAGTTCTTC

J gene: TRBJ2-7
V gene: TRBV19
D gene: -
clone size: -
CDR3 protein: CASSPQFRQAQYF
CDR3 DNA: TGTGCCAGTAGTCCCCAATTTAGGCAGGCGCAGTACTTC

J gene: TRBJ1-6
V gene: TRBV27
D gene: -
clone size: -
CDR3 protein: CASSWRSYSPLHF
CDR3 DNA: TGTGCCAGCAGTTGGCGTTCCTATTCACCCCTCCACTTT

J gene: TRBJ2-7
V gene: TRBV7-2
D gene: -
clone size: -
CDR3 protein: CASSLTQVSYEQYF
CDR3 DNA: TGTGCCAGCAGCTTAACGCAGGTCTCCTACGAGCAGTACTTC

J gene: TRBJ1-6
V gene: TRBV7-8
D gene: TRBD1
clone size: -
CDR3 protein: CASTHKQGPYNSPLHF
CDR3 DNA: TGTGCCAGCACCCACAAACAGGGGCCTTATAATTCACCCCTCCACTTT

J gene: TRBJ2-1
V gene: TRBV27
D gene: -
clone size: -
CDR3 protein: CASSFSGSVNNEQFF
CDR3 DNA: TGTGCCAGCAGTTTTAGTGGGAGCGTAAACAATGAGCAGTTCTTC

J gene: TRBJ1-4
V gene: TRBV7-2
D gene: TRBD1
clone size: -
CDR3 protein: CASSLVGQVNEKLFF
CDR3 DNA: TGTGCCAGCAGCTTAGTGGGACAGGTGAATGAAAAACTGTTTTTT

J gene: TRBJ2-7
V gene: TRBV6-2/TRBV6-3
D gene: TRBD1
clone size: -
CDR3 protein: CASSYGGTGAYEQYF
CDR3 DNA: TGTGCCAGCAGTTACGGGGGGACAGGGGCCTACGAGCAGTACTTC

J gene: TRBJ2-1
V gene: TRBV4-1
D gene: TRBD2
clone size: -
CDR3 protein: CASSQERTRHEQFF
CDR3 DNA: TGCGCCAGCAGCCAAGAAAGGACTAGACATGAGCAGTTCTTC

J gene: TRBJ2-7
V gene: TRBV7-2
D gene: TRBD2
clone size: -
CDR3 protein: CASSLVPRGLAGKEQYF
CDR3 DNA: TGTGCCAGCAGCTTAGTTCCTCGGGGACTAGCGGGAAAAGAGCAGTACTTC

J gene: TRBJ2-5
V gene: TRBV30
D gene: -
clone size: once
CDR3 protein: CAWSVFRGETQYF
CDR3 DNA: TGTGCCTGGAGTGTGTTTCGCGGGGAGACCCAGTACTTC

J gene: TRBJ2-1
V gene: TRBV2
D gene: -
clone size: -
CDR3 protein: CASSFGTSMGEQFF
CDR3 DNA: TGTGCCAGCAGTTTCGGAACTAGCATGGGTGAGCAGTTCTTC

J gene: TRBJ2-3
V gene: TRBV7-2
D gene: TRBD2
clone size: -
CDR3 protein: CASIAGGPSTDTQYF
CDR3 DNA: TGTGCCAGCATAGCGGGGGGTCCTAGCACAGATACGCAGTATTTT

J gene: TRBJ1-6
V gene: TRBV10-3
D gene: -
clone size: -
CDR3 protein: CAISESFMRASPLHF
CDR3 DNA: TGTGCCATCAGTGAGTCCTTTATGAGGGCCTCACCCCTCCACTTT

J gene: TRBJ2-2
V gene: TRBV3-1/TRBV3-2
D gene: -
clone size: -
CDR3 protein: CASALSQSTGELFF
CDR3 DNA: TGTGCCAGCGCCTTATCCCAGAGCACCGGGGAGCTGTTTTTT

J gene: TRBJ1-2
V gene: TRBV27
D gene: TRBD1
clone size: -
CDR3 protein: CASSPYRGGYTF
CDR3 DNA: TGTGCCAGCAGCCCTTACAGGGGGGGATACACCTTC

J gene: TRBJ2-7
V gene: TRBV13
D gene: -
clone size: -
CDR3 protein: CASSPSEPTSGQYF
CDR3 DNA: TGTGCCAGCTCTCCGTCAGAACCTACGAGTGGGCAGTACTTC

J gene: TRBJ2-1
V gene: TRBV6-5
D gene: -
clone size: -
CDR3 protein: CATGTKTYNEQFF
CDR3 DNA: TGTGCCACCGGGACCAAGACCTACAATGAGCAGTTCTTC

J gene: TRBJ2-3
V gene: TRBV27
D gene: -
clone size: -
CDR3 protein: CASSVSGTQGFTQYF
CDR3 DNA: TGTGCCAGCAGTGTCTCAGGGACTCAGGGTTTTACGCAGTATTTT

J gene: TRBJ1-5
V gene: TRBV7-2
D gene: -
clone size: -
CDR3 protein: CASSLAASSNQPQHF
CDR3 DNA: TGTGCCAGCAGCTTAGCGGCGTCCAGCAATCAGCCCCAGCATTTT

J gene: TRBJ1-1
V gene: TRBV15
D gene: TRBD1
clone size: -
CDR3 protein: CATSSPGQGPGYTEAFF
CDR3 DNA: TGTGCCACCAGCAGTCCGGGACAGGGGCCGGGGTACACTGAAGCTTTCTTT

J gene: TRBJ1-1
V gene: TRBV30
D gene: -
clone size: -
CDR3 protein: CAWTRGFPEAFF
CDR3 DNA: TGTGCCTGGACCAGGGGATTCCCTGAAGCTTTCTTT

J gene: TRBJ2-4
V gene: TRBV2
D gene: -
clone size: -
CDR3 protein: CASSGGPTGRDIQYF
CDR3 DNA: TGTGCCAGCAGTGGGGGCCCGACGGGGCGAGACATTCAGTACTTC

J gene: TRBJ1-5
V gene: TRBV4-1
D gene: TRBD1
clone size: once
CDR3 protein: CASSQERRTGSGPPDQPQHF
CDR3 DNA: TGCGCCAGCAGCCAAGAAAGGCGGACAGGGAGCGGCCCTCCTGATCAGCCCCAGCATTTT

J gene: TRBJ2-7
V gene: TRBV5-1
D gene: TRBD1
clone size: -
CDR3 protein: CASSWGTGENYEQYF
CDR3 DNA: TGCGCCAGCAGCTGGGGGACAGGGGAAAACTACGAGCAGTACTTC

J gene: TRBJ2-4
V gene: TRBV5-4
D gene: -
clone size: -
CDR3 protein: CASSLGAVGNIQYF
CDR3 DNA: TGTGCCAGCAGCTTAGGGGCTGTGGGAAACATTCAGTACTTC

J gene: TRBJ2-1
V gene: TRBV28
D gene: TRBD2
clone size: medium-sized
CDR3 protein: CASRVPGLAGEVNEQFF
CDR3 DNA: TGTGCCAGCAGGGTTCCGGGACTAGCGGGAGAGGTCAATGAGCAGTTCTTC

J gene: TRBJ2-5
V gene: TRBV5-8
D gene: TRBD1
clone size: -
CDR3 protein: CASSLGQGLSQETQYF
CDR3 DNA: TGTGCCAGCAGCTTGGGACAGGGGCTATCCCAAGAGACCCAGTACTTC

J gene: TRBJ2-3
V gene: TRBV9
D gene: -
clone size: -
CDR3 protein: CASSDFADPGGTDTQYF
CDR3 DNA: TGTGCCAGCAGCGATTTTGCGGACCCGGGTGGGACAGATACGCAGTATTTT

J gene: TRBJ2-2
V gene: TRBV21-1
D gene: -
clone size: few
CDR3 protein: CASPPWGADYTGELFF
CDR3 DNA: TGTGCCAGCCCCCCTTGGGGGGCAGATTACACCGGGGAGCTGTTTTTT

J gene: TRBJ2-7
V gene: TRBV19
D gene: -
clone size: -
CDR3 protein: CASKPTPGPYEQYF
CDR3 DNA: TGTGCCAGTAAGCCCACTCCGGGTCCCTACGAGCAGTACTTC

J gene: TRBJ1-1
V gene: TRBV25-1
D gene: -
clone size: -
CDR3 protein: CASSEEGGGNEAFF
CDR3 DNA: TGTGCCAGCAGTGAGGAGGGCGGAGGGAATGAAGCTTTCTTT

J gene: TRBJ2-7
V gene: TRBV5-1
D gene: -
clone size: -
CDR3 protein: CASSLDPSSYEQYF
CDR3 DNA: TGCGCCAGCAGCTTGGACCCGAGCTCCTACGAGCAGTACTTC

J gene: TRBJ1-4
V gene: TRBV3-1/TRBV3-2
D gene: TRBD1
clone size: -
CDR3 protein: CASSPRGQGALREKLFF
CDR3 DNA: TGTGCCAGCAGTCCGAGAGGACAGGGGGCGCTCCGGGAAAAACTGTTTTTT

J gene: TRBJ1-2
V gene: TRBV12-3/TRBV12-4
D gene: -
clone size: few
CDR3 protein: CASSFGGGDYTF
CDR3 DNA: TGTGCCAGCAGTTTCGGGGGCGGCGACTACACCTTC